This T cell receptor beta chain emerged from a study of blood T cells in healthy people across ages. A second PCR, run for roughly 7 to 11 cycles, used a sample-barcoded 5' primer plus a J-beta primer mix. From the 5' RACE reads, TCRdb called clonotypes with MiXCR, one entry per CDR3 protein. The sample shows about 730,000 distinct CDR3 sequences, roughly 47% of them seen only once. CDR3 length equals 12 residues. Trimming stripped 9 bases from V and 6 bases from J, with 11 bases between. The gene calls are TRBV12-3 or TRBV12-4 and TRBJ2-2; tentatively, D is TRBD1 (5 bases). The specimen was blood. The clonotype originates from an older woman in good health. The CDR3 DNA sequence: TGTGCCAGTATCCAGGGTCCCGGGGAGCTGTTTTTT. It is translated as CASIQGPGELFF.